The 10 T cell receptor beta chains below all came from one sample that was sequenced in a study of blood T cell repertoires in COVID-19 (dated by TCRdb to 2018 to 2020). The library was built by means of the immunoSEQ multiplex PCR assay. TCRdb stores this immuneACCESS table with in-frame sequences only. Part of the clones is absent; in the studies checked, under half of the shortfall reflects unresolved V genes, and no reason is known for the rest. The sample table records 100,000 or so clones; roughly 86% of these occur just once. The biggest ten clones account for about 9.9% of the sample. Sequencing input: peripheral blood. These receptor sequences come from a middle-aged man with active or convalescent COVID-19.

The V gene is TRBV18, the J gene TRBJ1-5; 10 bases are shared with TRBD1. Germline lookup yields CDR1 KGHSH and CDR2 LQKENI. This CDR3 spans 14 amino acids. With 3 bases clipped from V and 7 bases from J, the junction kept 3 bases outside the gene matches. The CDR3 protein is CASSPGQGMQPQHF. For the CDR3, the DNA is TGTGCCAGCTCACCGGGACAGGGGATGCAGCCCCAGCATTTT.

This clone was seen a few times. This chain joins TRBV27 and TRBJ2-7, with 10 bases that match TRBD2. The germline V gene encodes CDR1 MNHEY and CDR2 SMNVEV (reference sequence). Unmatched junction bases numbered 7, after V lost 5 bases and J lost 6 bases. This CDR3 is 14 amino acids long. The CDR3 DNA reads as TGTGCCAGCAGTCCAAGCGGGGGGGCGGTCGAGCAGTACTTC. It yields the protein CASSPSGGAVEQYF.

The chain joins TRBV5-4 to TRBJ2-5, with 13 bases aligning to TRBD2. The junction had 5 bases not matched to a gene; V was cut back by 4 bases and J by 2 bases. The CDR3 is made up of 16 amino acids. CDR1 is SGHNT and CDR2 is YYREEE in the germline V gene (reference sequence). The CDR3 bases are TGTGCCAGCAGCAGGACTAGCGGGGGCCGTCAAGAGACCCAGTACTTC. Its translation: CASSRTSGGRQETQYF. Full variable domain (remainder filled in from reference TRBV5-4 and TRBJ2-5): ETGVTQSPTHLIKTRGQQVTLRCSSQSGHNTVSWYQQALGQGPQFIFQYYREEENGRGNFPPRFSGLQFPNYSSELNVNALELDDSALYLCASSRTSGGRQETQYFGPGTRLLVL.

The gene calls are TRBV20-1 and TRBJ2-2; no firm D call. The V end was cut by 3 bases, the J end by 4 bases, with 12 bases between. The germline V gene encodes CDR1 DFQATT and CDR2 SNEGSKA (reference sequence). This CDR3 spans 14 amino acids. The CDR3 region has the DNA TGCAGTGCTAGTTCCGACAACCCCACCGGGGAGCTGTTTTTT. Amino acids: CSASSDNPTGELFF.

The chain recombines TRBV9 with TRBJ2-7; possibly TRBD1 for D (5 bases). The germline gives CDR1 SGDLS, CDR2 YYNGEE. There are 16 residues in the CDR3. V was cut by 2 bases and J by 0 bases, with 15 bases left in between. CDR3 sequence (DNA): TGTGCCAGCAGCGTGGCTCCGGACACTCTCTCCTACGAGCAGTACTTC. This codes for CASSVAPDTLSYEQYF.

The table lists this clone with a few counts. The rearrangement joins TRBV9 to TRBJ2-7; TRBD2 might be the D (6 bases). Germline V lookup: CDR1 SGDLS, CDR2 YYNGEE. The V end lost 2 bases, the J end lost 4 bases, and 16 bases lay between the germline ends. The CDR3 is 15 residues long. For the CDR3, the DNA is TGTGCCAGCAGCGTGGGGCCAGGGACTTGGTACGAGCAGTACTTC. Protein product: CASSVGPGTWYEQYF.

The chain has TRBV11-2 and TRBJ1-6; D might be TRBD1 (6 bases). CDR3 length: 16 amino acids. The V and J ends lost 5 bases and 3 bases respectively, with 14 bases between them. Germline V gene sequence: CDR1 SGHAT, CDR2 FQNNGV. CDR3 in DNA: TGTGCCAGCAGCGGTTCCTTAGGGGGCTATAATTCACCCCTCCACTTT. It translates to CASSGSLGGYNSPLHF.

The chain combines TRBV10-3 with TRBJ1-3; D ambiguous. Trimming stripped 0 bases from V and 4 bases from J, with 4 bases between. Germline CDR1 reads ENHRY; CDR2 reads SYGVKD. The CDR3 is made up of 13 amino acids. In DNA, the CDR3 is TGTGCCATCAGTGAGTCTGAGGGAAACACCATATATTTT. It translates to CAISESEGNTIYF.

The rearrangement uses TRBV7-9 and TRBJ2-1; 10 nucleotides align to TRBD2. V trimming: 3 bases; J trimming: 7 bases; junction bases outside the gene matches: 3. This CDR3 is built from 14 residues. Germline lookup yields CDR1 SEHNR and CDR2 FQNEAQ (reference sequence). The CDR3 is CASSFLAGVNEQFF. CDR3 in DNA: TGTGCCAGCAGCTTTCTAGCGGGGGTTAATGAGCAGTTCTTC.

The rearrangement joins TRBV2 to TRBJ1-4; D might be TRBD1 (6 bases). The V end lost 4 bases, the J end lost 7 bases, and 13 bases lay between the germline ends. There are 14 residues in the CDR3. The germline V gene has CDR1 SNHLY and CDR2 FYNNEI. Here the CDR3 reads CASSAGEGGEKLFF. DNA for the CDR3: TGTGCCAGCAGTGCAGGGGAAGGCGGTGAAAAACTGTTTTTT.